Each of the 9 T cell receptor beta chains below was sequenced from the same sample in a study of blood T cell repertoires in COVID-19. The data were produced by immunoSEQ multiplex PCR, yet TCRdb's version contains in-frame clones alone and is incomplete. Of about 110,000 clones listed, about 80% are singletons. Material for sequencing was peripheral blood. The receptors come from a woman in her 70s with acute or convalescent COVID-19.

In DNA form, the CDR3 reads TGTGCCAGCAGCCAAGCGGGGGGTGTTGGGGGACCCTATGGCTACACCTTC. As protein: CASSQAGGVGGPYGYTF. The V call is TRBV3-1 (or the pseudogene TRBV3-2), the J call TRBJ1-2, with D possibly being TRBD1 (5 bases). V lost 1 base and J lost 4, with 19 bases in between. Germline V gene sequence: CDR1 LGHDT, CDR2 YNNKEL (reference sequence). The CDR3 is 17 amino acids.

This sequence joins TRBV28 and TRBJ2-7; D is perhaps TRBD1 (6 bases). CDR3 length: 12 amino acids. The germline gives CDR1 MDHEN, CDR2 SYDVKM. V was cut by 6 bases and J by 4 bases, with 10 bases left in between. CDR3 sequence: CASSLDSYEQYF. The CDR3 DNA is TGTGCCAGCAGCCTGGACAGTTACGAGCAGTACTTC.

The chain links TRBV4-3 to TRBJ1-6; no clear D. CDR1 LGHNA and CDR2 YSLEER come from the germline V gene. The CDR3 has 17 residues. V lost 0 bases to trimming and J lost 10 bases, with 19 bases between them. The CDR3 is CASSQDPTPQARSPLHF. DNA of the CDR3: TGCGCCAGCAGCCAAGACCCAACCCCGCAGGCACGATCACCCCTCCACTTT.

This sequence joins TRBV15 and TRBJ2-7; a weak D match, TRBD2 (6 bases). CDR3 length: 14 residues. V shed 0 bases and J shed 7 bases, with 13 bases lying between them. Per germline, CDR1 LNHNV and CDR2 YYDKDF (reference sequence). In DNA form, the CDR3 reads TGTGCCACCAGCAGAGATCTGACGGGGAGGGAGCAGTACGTC. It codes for CATSRDLTGREQYV.

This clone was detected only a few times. The CDR3 loop is CAWNRGVQPQHF. CDR3 DNA sequence: TGTGCCTGGAACCGGGGGGTTCAACCCCAGCATTTT. J is TRBJ1-5 and V is TRBV30, with D tentatively TRBD1 (5 bases). This CDR3 has 12 residues. Per germline, CDR1 GTSNPN and CDR2 SVGIG (reference sequence). Trimming removed 4 bases from V and 10 bases from J, with 14 bases in between.

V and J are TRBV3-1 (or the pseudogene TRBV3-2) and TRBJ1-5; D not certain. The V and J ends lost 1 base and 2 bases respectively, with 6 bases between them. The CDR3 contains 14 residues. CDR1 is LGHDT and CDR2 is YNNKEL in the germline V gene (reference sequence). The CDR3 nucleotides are TGTGCCAGCAGCCAAGCTACGGGCAATCAGCCCCAGCATTTT. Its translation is CASSQATGNQPQHF.

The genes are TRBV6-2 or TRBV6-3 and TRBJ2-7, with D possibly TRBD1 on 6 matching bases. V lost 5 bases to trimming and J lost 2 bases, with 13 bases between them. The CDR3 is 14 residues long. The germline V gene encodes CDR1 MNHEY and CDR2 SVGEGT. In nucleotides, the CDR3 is TGTGCCAGCAGTCCATCCAGGGGTACCTACGAGCAGTACGTC. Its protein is CASSPSRGTYEQYV.

The DNA of the CDR3 is TGTGCCAGCAGTTACGGTCTACCTGTGGACAGGGTGTACGAGCAGTACTTC. Translation: CASSYGLPVDRVYEQYF. The chain joins TRBV6-2 or TRBV6-3 to TRBJ2-7; 8 nucleotides line up with TRBD1. The CDR3 is 17 amino acids. Per germline, CDR1 MNHEY and CDR2 SVGEGT. V shed 2 bases and J 4 bases; nucleotides not matched to a gene: 13.

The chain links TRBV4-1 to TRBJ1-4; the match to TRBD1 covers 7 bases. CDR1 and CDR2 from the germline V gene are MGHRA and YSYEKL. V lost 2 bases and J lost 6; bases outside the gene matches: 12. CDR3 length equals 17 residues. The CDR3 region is CASSQRPDREIDEKLFF. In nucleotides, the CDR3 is TGCGCCAGCAGCCAAAGGCCCGACAGGGAAATAGATGAAAAACTGTTTTTT.